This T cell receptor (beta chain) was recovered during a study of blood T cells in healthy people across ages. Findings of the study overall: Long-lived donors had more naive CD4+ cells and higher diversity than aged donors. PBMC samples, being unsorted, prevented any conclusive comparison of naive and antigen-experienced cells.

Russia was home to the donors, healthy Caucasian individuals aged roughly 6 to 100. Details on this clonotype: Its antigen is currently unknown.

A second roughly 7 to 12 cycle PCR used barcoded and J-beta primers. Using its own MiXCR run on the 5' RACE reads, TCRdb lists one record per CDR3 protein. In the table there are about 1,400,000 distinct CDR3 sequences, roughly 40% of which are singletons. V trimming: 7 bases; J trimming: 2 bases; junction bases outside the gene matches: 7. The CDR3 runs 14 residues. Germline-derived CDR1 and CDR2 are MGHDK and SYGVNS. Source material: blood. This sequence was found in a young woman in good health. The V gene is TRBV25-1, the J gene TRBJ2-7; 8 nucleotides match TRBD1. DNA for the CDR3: TGTGCCAGCATCGGAGACAGGGGCACCTACGAGCAGTACTTC. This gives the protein CASIGDRGTYEQYF.